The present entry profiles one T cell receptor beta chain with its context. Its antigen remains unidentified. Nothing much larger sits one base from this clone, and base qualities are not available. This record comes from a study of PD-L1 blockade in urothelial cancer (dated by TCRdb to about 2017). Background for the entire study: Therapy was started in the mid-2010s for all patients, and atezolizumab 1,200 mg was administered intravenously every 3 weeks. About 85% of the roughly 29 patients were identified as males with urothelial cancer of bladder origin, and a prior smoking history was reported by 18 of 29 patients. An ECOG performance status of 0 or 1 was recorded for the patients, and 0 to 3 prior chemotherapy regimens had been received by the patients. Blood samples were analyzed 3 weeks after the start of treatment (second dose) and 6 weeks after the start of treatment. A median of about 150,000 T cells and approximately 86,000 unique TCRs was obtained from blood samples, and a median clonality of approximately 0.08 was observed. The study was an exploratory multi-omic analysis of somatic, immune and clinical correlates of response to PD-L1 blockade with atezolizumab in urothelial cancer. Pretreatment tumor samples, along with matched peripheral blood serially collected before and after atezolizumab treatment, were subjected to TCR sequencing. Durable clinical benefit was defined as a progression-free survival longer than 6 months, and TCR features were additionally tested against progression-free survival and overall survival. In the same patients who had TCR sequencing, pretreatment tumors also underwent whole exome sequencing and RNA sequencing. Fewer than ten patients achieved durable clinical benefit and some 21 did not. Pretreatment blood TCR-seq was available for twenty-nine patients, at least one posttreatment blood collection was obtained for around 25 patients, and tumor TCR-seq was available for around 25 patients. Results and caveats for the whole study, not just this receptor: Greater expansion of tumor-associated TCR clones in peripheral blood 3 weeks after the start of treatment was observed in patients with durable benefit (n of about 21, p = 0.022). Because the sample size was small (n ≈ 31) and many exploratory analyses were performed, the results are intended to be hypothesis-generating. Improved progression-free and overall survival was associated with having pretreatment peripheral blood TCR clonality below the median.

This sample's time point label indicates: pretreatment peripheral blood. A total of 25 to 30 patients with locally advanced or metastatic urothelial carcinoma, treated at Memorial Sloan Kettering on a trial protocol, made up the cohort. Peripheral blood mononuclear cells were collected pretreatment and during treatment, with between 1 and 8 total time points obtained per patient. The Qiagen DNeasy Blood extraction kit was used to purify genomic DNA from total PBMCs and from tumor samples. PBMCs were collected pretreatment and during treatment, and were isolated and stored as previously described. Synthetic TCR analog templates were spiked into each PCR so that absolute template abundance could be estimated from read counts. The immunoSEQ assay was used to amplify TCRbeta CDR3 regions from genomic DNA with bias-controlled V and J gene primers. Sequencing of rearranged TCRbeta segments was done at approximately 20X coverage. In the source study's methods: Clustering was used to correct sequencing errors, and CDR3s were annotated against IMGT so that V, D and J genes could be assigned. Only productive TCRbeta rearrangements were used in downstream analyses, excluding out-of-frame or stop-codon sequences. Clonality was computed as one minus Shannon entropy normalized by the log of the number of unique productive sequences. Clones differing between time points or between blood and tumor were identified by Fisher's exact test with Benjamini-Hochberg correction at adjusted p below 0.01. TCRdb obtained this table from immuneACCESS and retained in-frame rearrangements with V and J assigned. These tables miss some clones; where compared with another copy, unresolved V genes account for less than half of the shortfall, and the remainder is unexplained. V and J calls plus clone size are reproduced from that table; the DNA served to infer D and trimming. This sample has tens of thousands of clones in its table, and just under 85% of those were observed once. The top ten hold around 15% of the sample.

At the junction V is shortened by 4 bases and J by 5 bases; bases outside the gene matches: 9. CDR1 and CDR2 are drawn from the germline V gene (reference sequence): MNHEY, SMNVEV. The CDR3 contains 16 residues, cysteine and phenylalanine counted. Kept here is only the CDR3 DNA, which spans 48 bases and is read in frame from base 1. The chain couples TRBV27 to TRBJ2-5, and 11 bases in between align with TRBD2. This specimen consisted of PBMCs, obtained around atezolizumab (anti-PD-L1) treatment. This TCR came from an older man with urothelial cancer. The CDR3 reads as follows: CASSSNSGRAGETQYF. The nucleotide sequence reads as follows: TGTGCCAGCAGTTCCAATAGCGGGAGGGCCGGGGAGACCCAGTACTTC.